The 29 T cell receptor beta chains in this list originate from one sample, sequenced in a study of shared clonotypes between healthy human individuals (TCRdb year 2020). The library was obtained by the immunoSEQ multiplex PCR assay. In its TCRdb copy, this immuneACCESS table keeps in-frame sequences only and misses some clones. Where compared with another copy, unresolved V genes explain less than half of these, and the others have no known cause. Within this sample are millions of clones, with 85% to 95% of them counted one time only. The biggest ten clones account for 0.1% to 0.15% of the sample. Material for sequencing was naive CD4+ T cells sorted from blood. Read against the paper, the sample's cell subset or site label means: CD45RA+ positively selected. These receptors all stem from a man aged 18 to 30 in good health.

The genes are TRBV5-1 and TRBJ2-3; tentatively, D is TRBD2 (7 bases). The V gene's germline CDR1 is SGHRS and CDR2 YFSETQ. The CDR3 extends over 16 amino acids. V lost 2 bases to trimming and J lost 2 bases, with 15 bases between them. This chain's CDR3 is CASSFRGGRTTDTQYF. CDR3 DNA: TGCGCCAGCAGCTTTAGGGGGGGCAGAACCACAGATACGCAGTATTTT. Drawing the rest from reference TRBV5-1 and TRBJ2-3, the complete variable domain is KAGVTQTPRYLIKTRGQQVTLSCSPISGHRSVSWYQQTPGQGLQFLFEYFSETQRNKGNFPGRFSGRQFSNSRSEMNVSTLELGDSALYLCASSFRGGRTTDTQYFGPGTRLTVL.

The gene calls are TRBV7-9 and TRBJ1-1, with 9 bases aligning to TRBD1. Germline CDR1 is SEHNR and CDR2 is FQNEAQ (reference sequence). This CDR3 has 16 amino acids. J gave up 2 bases and V 5 bases, and 9 bases lay outside the gene matches. The CDR3, as DNA: TGTGCCAGCAGCACCGGGACAGGGATCGGTAACACTGAAGCTTTCTTT. It specifies CASSTGTGIGNTEAFF.

The gene calls are TRBV10-3 and TRBJ2-7; D not certain. V was trimmed by 3 bases and J by 2 bases, leaving 8 bases between them. CDR3 length: 13 amino acids. The germline V gene encodes CDR1 ENHRY and CDR2 SYGVKD. The DNA of the CDR3 is TGTGCCATCAGTGACGGCCCGGCCTACGAGCAGTACTTC. It yields the protein CAISDGPAYEQYF.

This sequence joins TRBV7-2 and TRBJ2-1; 10 bases are shared with TRBD2. With 1 base clipped from V and 4 bases from J, the junction kept 4 bases outside the gene matches. CDR1 is SGHTA, CDR2 FQGNSA, per germline. This CDR3 has 16 amino acids. Here the CDR3 reads CASSLDASGGYNEQFF. CDR3 sequence (DNA): TGTGCCAGCAGCTTAGATGCTAGCGGGGGATACAATGAGCAGTTCTTC.

The chain links TRBV5-4 to TRBJ1-4, with 9 bases that match TRBD1. V lost 4 bases and J lost 7; bases outside the gene matches: 2. CDR1 and CDR2 from the germline V gene are SGHNT and YYREEE (reference sequence). The CDR3 runs to 13 residues. The CDR3 DNA reads TGTGCCAGCAGCCGGGACAGGGTTGAAAAACTGTTTTTT. Translation gives CASSRDRVEKLFF.

The chain is built from TRBV5-4 and TRBJ2-7; D unresolved. CDR3 length: 12 residues. The germline V and J ends were trimmed by 4 bases and 6 bases, with 11 bases remaining between them. From germline, CDR1 is SGHNT and CDR2 YYREEE (reference sequence). The CDR3 nucleotides are TGTGCCAGCAGCACCTTCGATGGCGAGCAGTACTTC. It codes for CASSTFDGEQYF.

This sequence joins TRBV27 and TRBJ1-1; D is unclear. The CDR3 is 14 residues long. From germline, CDR1 is MNHEY and CDR2 SMNVEV (reference sequence). V shed 1 base and J shed 6 bases, with 12 bases lying between them. The chain's CDR3 is CASSLFPGRAEAFF. The CDR3 DNA sequence: TGTGCCAGCAGTTTATTTCCCGGGCGGGCTGAAGCTTTCTTT.

V is TRBV5-1 and J is TRBJ1-2; D not certain. V was pared by 2 bases and J by 0 bases, with 8 bases between. CDR3 length equals 14 residues. Germline CDR1 SGHRS, CDR2 YFSETQ. The CDR3 protein is CASSLDMTNYGYTF. CDR3 sequence (DNA): TGCGCCAGCAGCTTAGACATGACTAACTATGGCTACACCTTC.

This rearrangement joins TRBV2 to TRBJ1-1, with 8 nucleotides matching TRBD1. V dropped 6 bases and J dropped 2; count of bases not matched to a gene: 8. The CDR3 loop spans 15 amino acids. Germline values: CDR1 SNHLY, CDR2 FYNNEI. As DNA, the CDR3 is TGTGCCAGCAGGCCCGACAGGGGTCTCAACACTGAAGCTTTCTTT. Residues: CASRPDRGLNTEAFF.

V usage is TRBV27 and J usage is TRBJ2-7, with TRBD2 matching over 12 bases. V shed 4 bases and J 5 bases; nucleotides not matched to a gene: 9. Germline V gene sequence: CDR1 MNHEY, CDR2 SMNVEV (reference sequence). This CDR3 spans 16 amino acids. CDR3 nucleotides: TGTGCCAGCAGTTCGCGACTAGCGGGAGAAATCGACGAGCAGTACTTC. This translates into CASSSRLAGEIDEQYF.

The chain uses TRBV5-1 and TRBJ2-4; no definite D call. V shed 0 bases and J shed 0 bases, with 13 bases lying between them. Germline CDR1 reads SGHRS; CDR2 reads YFSETQ. The CDR3 runs to 17 residues. DNA for the CDR3: TGCGCCAGCAGCTTGGGGTGGCCGACTGTAGCCAAAAACATTCAGTACTTC. It is translated as CASSLGWPTVAKNIQYF.

For this clone: This sample also contains other DNA sequences that code for the same CDR3. The chain recombines TRBV27 with TRBJ2-3; unclear D gene. Trimming removed 3 bases at V and 3 bases at J, with 10 bases between. The CDR3 extends over 14 amino acids. Germline loops: CDR1 MNHEY, CDR2 SMNVEV (reference sequence). The CDR3 nucleotides read TGTGCCAGCAGTTTGAGTAGGCCGACAGATACGCAGTATTTT. This sequence encodes CASSLSRPTDTQYF.

V usage is TRBV27 and J usage is TRBJ2-1; TRBD2 matches 13 bases. After removal of 11 bases from V and 2 bases from J, the junction contained 12 bases not matched to a gene. Per germline, CDR1 MNHEY and CDR2 SMNVEV (reference sequence). CDR3 length: 17 residues. This chain's CDR3 is CAGRWTSGSWAYNEQFF. The DNA for the CDR3 is TGTGCCGGACGGTGGACTAGCGGGAGTTGGGCCTACAATGAGCAGTTCTTC.

The chain has TRBV20-1 and TRBJ2-5; tentative D call: TRBD1 (6 bases). Germline V gene lookup returns CDR1 DFQATT and CDR2 SNEGSKA (reference sequence). With 7 bases removed from V and 2 bases from J, the gap between germline ends came to 8 bases. The CDR3 consists of 11 residues. CDR3 DNA: TGCAGTGGCGGACAGCAAGAGACCCAGTACTTC. Its translation is CSGGQQETQYF.

The CDR3 DNA reads as TGTGCCAGCAGCTTAGGAAACTGGGGTGAGCAGTTCTTC. Translated: CASSLGNWGEQFF. This chain links TRBV7-6 with TRBJ2-1, with D hard to call. This CDR3 has 13 amino acids. From germline, CDR1 is SGHVS and CDR2 FNYEAQ. Trimming shortened V by 1 base and J by 9 bases, and 10 bases separated the two germline ends.

The gene calls are TRBV5-6 and TRBJ2-5; TRBD2 agrees at 10 bases. The V gene end was trimmed by 1 base and the J gene end by 2 bases; junction bases not matched to a gene: 8. CDR1 SGHDT and CDR2 YYEEEE come from the germline V gene. The CDR3 runs 17 residues. The chain's CDR3 is CASSLLRLAGDQETQYF. CDR3 nucleotide sequence: TGTGCCAGCAGCTTGTTACGGCTAGCGGGGGATCAAGAGACCCAGTACTTC.

This rearrangement joins TRBV4-1 to TRBJ2-5; D gene uncertain. V gave up 0 bases and J gave up 2 bases, with 13 bases separating them. The germline gives CDR1 MGHRA, CDR2 YSYEKL. The CDR3 consists of 16 residues. The CDR3 DNA sequence: TGCGCCAGCAGCCAAGACTTATACAGCCTTCAAGAGACCCAGTACTTC. It is translated as CASSQDLYSLQETQYF.

The CDR3 bases are TGTGCCAGCTCACCTATAGCCTTGGAGACCCAGTACTTC. Its protein is CASSPIALETQYF. J is TRBJ2-5 and V is TRBV18; D remains unclear. Trimming removed 3 bases from V and 5 bases from J, with 10 bases in between. The CDR3 length is 13 residues. Germline V gives CDR1 KGHSH, CDR2 LQKENI.

The J gene is TRBJ2-1, the V gene TRBV6-1, with D possibly being TRBD2 (6 bases). From germline, CDR1 is MNHNS and CDR2 SASEGT. CDR3 length: 14 amino acids. V was cut by 1 base and J by 9 bases, with 13 bases left in between. The CDR3 sequence is CASSEVRLGGEQFF. CDR3 in DNA: TGTGCCAGCAGTGAAGTGAGATTGGGGGGTGAGCAGTTCTTC.

The DNA for the CDR3 is TGTGCCAGCTCGGCAGCATTCCAAGAGACCCAGTACTTC. This sequence encodes CASSAAFQETQYF. V gene TRBV6-5 combines with J gene TRBJ2-5; D uncertain. Germline-derived CDR1 and CDR2 are MNHEY and SVGAGI. V dropped 8 bases and J dropped 1 base, with 11 bases sitting between them. The CDR3 extends over 13 amino acids.

The V gene is TRBV10-1, the J gene TRBJ2-5; TRBD1 is a possible D gene (5 bases). Germline V gene data show CDR1 as WNHNN and CDR2 as SYGVQD (reference sequence). This CDR3 spans 13 amino acids. V was shortened by 3 bases and J by 4 bases, with 9 bases between the two germline ends. CDR3: CASSDSRGETQYF. CDR3 DNA: TGCGCCAGCAGTGACTCTAGGGGAGAGACCCAGTACTTC.

V is TRBV5-4 and J is TRBJ2-1, with 9 bases lining up with TRBD2. The CDR3 totals 14 residues. Trimming cost V 4 bases and J 6 bases; bases outside gene matches: 5. Germline CDR1 SGHNT, CDR2 YYREEE (reference sequence). Written as DNA, the CDR3 is TGTGCCAGCAGCAAGGGACTAGCAATCAATGAGCAGTTCTTC. This gives the protein CASSKGLAINEQFF.

The V call is TRBV27, the J call TRBJ2-5; 10 bases agree with TRBD2. Trimming took 0 bases from V and 4 from J; bases not matched to a gene: 5. Per germline, CDR1 MNHEY and CDR2 SMNVEV (reference sequence). The CDR3 is 16 residues long. CDR3 coding DNA: TGTGCCAGCAGTTTATCCCCTAGCGGGAGTCTAGAGACCCAGTACTTC. The encoded protein is CASSLSPSGSLETQYF.

The chain uses TRBV6-6 and TRBJ1-4; 9 bases are shared with TRBD1. There are 15 residues in the CDR3. V dropped 5 bases and J dropped 7; count of bases not matched to a gene: 8. Germline lookup yields CDR1 MNHNY and CDR2 SVGAGI (reference sequence). DNA for the CDR3: TGTGCCAGCAGTCCGGGCGGGACAGGGACTGAAAAACTGTTTTTT. As protein: CASSPGGTGTEKLFF.

The V call is TRBV21-1, the J call TRBJ1-2; the table names TRBD1, a call not compared with the DNA. TRBV21-1 is listed as a pseudogene. The CDR3 runs to 14 residues. CDR3 residues: CASSRLTANYGYTF. CDR3 DNA: TGTGCCAGCAGCAGACTGACAGCAAACTATGGCTACACCTTC.

A single count supports this clone. The chain is built from TRBV6-1 and TRBJ1-1; D is unresolved. Per the germline V gene, CDR1 is MNHNS and CDR2 is SASEGT. V was pared by 6 bases and J by 3 bases, with 14 bases between. The CDR3 spans 14 residues. CDR3 in amino acids: CASSVRDPDTEAFF. The CDR3 coding sequence is TGTGCCAGCAGCGTTAGGGATCCGGACACTGAAGCTTTCTTT.

The chain recombines TRBV27 with TRBJ2-2; tentative D call: TRBD1 (5 bases). Germline loops: CDR1 MNHEY, CDR2 SMNVEV (reference sequence). V was clipped by 6 bases and J by 1 base, with 12 bases between them. The CDR3 has 15 residues. The CDR3 loop is CASRWGSMNTGELFF. The DNA of the CDR3 is TGTGCCAGCAGGTGGGGCAGTATGAACACCGGGGAGCTGTTTTTT.

This clone appeared once. The chain recombines TRBV27 with TRBJ1-4; weak D call: TRBD1 (6 bases). This CDR3 has 12 amino acids. Germline CDR1 reads MNHEY; CDR2 reads SMNVEV (reference sequence). V shed 5 bases and J shed 7 bases, with 8 bases lying between them. The CDR3 sequence: CASSAQGEKLFF. DNA of the CDR3: TGTGCCAGCAGTGCACAGGGTGAAAAACTGTTTTTT.

The chain has TRBV2 and TRBJ2-5; D is unresolved. This CDR3 comprises 17 residues. Looked up from germline, CDR1 is SNHLY and CDR2 is FYNNEI. With 6 bases removed from V and 2 bases from J, the gap between germline ends came to 22 bases. The CDR3: CASSYRVLRTAQETQYF. CDR3 DNA sequence: TGTGCCAGCAGCTATCGGGTCCTAAGGACGGCACAAGAGACCCAGTACTTC.